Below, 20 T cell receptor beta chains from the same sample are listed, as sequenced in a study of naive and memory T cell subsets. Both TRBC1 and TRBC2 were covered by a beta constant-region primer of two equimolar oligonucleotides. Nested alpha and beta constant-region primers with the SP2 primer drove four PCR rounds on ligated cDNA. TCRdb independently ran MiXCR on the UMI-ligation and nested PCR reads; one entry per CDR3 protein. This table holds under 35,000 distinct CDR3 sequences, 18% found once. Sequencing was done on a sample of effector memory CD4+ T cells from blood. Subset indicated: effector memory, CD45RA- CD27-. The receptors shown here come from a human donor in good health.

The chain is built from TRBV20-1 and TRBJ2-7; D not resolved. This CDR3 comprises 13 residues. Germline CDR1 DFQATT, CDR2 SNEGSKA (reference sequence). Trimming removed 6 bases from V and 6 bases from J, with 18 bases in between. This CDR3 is CSAPPGSSLEQYF. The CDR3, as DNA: TGCAGTGCCCCTCCGGGCTCTTCCCTCGAGCAGTACTTC.

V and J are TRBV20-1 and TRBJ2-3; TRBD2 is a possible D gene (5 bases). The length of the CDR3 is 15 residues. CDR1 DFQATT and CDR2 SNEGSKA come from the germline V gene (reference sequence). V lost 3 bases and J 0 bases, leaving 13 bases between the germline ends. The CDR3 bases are TGCAGTGCTAGGAGCGGAGCTACTAGCACAGATACGCAGTATTTT. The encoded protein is CSARSGATSTDTQYF.

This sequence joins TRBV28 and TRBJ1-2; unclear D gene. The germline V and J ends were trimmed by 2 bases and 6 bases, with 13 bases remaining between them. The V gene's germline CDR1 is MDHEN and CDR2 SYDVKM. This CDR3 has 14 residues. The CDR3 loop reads CASSLVREADGYTF. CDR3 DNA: TGTGCCAGCAGTTTAGTCCGGGAAGCGGATGGCTACACCTTC.

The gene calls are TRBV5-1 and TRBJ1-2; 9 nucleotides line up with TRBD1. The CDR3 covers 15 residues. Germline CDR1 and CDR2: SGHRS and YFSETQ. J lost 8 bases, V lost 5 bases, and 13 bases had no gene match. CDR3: CASSYTAGQGYGYTF. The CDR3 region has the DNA TGCGCCAGCAGTTACACGGCGGGACAGGGATACGGCTACACCTTC.

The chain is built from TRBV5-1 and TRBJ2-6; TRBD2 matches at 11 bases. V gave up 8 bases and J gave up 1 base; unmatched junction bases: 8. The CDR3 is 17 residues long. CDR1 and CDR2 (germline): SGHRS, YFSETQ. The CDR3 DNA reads TGCGCCAGTAGCACACTAGCGGGAGTGTCTGGGGCCAACGTCCTGACTTTC. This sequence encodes CASSTLAGVSGANVLTF.

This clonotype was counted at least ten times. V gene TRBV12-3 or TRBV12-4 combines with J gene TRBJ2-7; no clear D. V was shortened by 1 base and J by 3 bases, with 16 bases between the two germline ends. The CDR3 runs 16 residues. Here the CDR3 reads CASSLGGPRRYYEQYF. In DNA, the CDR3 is TGTGCCAGCAGTTTAGGCGGCCCCAGGCGATACTACGAGCAGTACTTC.

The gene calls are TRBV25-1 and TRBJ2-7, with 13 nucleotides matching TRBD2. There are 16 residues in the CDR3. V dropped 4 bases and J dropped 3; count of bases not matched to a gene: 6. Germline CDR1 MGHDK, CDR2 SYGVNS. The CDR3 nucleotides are TGTGCCAGCAGTGGGACTAGCGGGAGTAAGTTCTACGAGCAGTACTTC. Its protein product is CASSGTSGSKFYEQYF.

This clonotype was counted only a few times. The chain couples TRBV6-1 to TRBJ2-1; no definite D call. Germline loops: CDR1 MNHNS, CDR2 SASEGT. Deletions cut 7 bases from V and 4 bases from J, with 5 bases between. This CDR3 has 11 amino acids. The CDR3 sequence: CASNGYNEQFF. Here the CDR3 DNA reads TGTGCCAGCAATGGGTACAATGAGCAGTTCTTC.

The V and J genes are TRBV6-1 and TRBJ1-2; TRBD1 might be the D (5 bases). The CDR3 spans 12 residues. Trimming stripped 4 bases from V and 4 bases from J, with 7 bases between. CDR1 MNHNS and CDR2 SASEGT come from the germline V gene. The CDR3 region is CASSGQSYGYTF. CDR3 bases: TGTGCCAGCAGTGGACAGAGCTATGGCTACACCTTC.

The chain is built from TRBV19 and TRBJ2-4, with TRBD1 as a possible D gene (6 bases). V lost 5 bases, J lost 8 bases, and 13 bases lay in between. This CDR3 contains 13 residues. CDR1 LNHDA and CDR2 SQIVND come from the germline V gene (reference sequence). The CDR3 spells CASSQGLVDIQYF. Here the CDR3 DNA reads TGTGCCAGTAGTCAGGGGCTTGTAGACATTCAGTACTTC.

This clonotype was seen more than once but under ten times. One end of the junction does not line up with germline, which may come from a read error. CDR3: CASSPRRF. For the CDR3, the DNA is TGTGCCAGCAGCCCTCGTCGCTTT. The rearrangement uses TRBV6-7 and TRBJ1-1; D gene uncertain. TRBV6-7 is assigned to the ORF class and has an uncertain function. The CDR3 contains 8 residues.

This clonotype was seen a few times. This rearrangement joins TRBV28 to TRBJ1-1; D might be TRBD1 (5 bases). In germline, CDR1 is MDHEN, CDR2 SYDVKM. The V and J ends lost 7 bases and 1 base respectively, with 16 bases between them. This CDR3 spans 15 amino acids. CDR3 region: CASTKGGDRNTEAFF. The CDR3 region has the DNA TGTGCCAGCACCAAAGGAGGGGATCGGAACACTGAAGCTTTCTTT.

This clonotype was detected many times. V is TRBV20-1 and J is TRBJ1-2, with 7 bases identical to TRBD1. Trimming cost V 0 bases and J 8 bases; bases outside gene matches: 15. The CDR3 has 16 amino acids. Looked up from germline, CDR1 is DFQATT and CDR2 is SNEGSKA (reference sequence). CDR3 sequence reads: CSARDLGGQEYLGYTF. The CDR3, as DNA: TGCAGTGCTAGAGATCTCGGAGGACAGGAGTACTTGGGCTACACCTTC.

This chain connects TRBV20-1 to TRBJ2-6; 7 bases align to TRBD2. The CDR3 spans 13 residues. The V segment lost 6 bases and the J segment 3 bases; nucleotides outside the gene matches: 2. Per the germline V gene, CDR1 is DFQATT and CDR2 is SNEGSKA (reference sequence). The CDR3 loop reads CSARGVGANVLTF. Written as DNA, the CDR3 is TGCAGTGCCCGGGGGGTTGGGGCCAACGTCCTGACTTTC.

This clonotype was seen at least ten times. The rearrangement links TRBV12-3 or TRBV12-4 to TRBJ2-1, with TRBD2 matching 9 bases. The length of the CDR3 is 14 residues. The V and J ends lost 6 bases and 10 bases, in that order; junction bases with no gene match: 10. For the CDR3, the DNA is TGTGCCAGCAGATCGGGACTAGCTAGGGGGGAGCAGTTCTTC. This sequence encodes CASRSGLARGEQFF.

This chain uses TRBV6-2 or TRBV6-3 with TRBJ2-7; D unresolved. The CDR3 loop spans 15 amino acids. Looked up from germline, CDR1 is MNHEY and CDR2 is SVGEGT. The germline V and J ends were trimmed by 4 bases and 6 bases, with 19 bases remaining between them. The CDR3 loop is CASSSPSGEGSEQYF. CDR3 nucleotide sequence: TGTGCCAGCAGTTCTCCATCTGGGGAAGGCTCCGAGCAGTACTTC.

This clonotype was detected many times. In nucleotides, the CDR3 is TGCGCCAGCAGCTTTGGCGGCGGGGGCAATTCACCCCTCCACTTT. Translated, it gives CASSFGGGGNSPLHF. V gene TRBV5-1 combines with J gene TRBJ1-6; D perhaps matches TRBD1 (6 bases). The V gene lost 2 bases and the J gene lost 7 bases, with 13 bases spanning the gap. Germline V gene data show CDR1 as SGHRS and CDR2 as YFSETQ. The CDR3 sequence is 15 residues long. Looking up the rest from reference TRBV5-1 and TRBJ1-6 gives the full variable domain: KAGVTQTPRYLIKTRGQQVTLSCSPISGHRSVSWYQQTPGQGLQFLFEYFSETQRNKGNFPGRFSGRQFSNSRSEMNVSTLELGDSALYLCASSFGGGGNSPLHFGNGTRLTVT.

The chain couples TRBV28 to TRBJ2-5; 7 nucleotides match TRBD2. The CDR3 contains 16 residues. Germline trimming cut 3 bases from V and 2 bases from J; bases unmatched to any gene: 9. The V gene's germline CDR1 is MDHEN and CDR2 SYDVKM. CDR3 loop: CASSFFGGSGQETQYF. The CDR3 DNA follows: TGTGCCAGCAGTTTTTTTGGCGGGAGCGGACAAGAGACCCAGTACTTC.

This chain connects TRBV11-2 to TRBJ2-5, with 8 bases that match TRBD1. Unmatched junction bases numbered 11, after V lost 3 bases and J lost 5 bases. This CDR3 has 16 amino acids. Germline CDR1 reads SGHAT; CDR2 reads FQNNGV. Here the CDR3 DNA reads TGTGCCAGCAGCTTGGGACAGGCTCCTCTCGGGGAGACCCAGTACTTC. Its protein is CASSLGQAPLGETQYF.

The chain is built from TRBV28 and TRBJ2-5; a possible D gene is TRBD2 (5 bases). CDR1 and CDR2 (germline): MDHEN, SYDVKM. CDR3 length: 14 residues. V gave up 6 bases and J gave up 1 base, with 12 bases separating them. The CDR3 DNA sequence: TGTGCCAGCAGACCCGGAGGCAGCCAAGAGACCCAGTACTTC. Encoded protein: CASRPGGSQETQYF.